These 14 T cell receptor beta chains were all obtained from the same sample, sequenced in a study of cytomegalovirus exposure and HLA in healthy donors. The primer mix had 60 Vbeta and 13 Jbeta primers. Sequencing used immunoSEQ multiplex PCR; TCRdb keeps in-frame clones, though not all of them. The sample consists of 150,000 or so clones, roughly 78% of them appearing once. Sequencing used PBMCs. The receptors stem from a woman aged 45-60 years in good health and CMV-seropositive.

The CDR3 coding sequence is TGCGCCAGCAGCTCCCAACTCGATACGCAGTATTTT. It yields the protein CASSSQLDTQYF. This chain links TRBV5-1 with TRBJ2-3, with unresolved D. The CDR3 loop spans 12 amino acids. Trimming removed 3 bases from V and 6 bases from J, with 8 bases in between. Germline V gives CDR1 SGHRS, CDR2 YFSETQ. Full variable domain (missing parts from reference TRBV5-1 and TRBJ2-3): KAGVTQTPRYLIKTRGQQVTLSCSPISGHRSVSWYQQTPGQGLQFLFEYFSETQRNKGNFPGRFSGRQFSNSRSEMNVSTLELGDSALYLCASSSQLDTQYFGPGTRLTVL.

The chain's CDR3 is CASSLAWAGDGNQPQHF. The CDR3 DNA follows: TGTGCCAGCAGCTTGGCCTGGGCAGGGGATGGCAATCAGCCCCAGCATTTT. J is TRBJ1-5 and V is TRBV5-5; the D gene is possibly TRBD1 (6 bases). CDR3 length equals 17 residues. The ends were cut back, 0 bases at V and 2 bases at J, with 15 bases in the middle. Germline V gives CDR1 SGHKS, CDR2 YYEKEE (reference sequence).

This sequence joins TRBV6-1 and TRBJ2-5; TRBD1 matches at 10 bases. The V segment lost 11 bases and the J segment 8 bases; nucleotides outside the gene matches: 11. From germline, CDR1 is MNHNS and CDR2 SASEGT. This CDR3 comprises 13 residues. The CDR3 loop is CAGGDRGPGTQYF. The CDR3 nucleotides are TGTGCCGGGGGGGACAGGGGCCCTGGAACCCAGTACTTC.

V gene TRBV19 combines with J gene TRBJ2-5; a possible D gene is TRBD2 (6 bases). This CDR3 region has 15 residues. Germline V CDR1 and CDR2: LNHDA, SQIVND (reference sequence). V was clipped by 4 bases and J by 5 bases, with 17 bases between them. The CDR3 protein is CASSRDRDSGETQYF. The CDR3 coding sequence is TGTGCCAGTAGTAGAGACCGGGACTCCGGGGAGACCCAGTACTTC. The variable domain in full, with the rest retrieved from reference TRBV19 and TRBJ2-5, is DGGITQSPKYLFRKEGQNVTLSCEQNLNHDAMYWYRQDPGQGLRLIYYSQIVNDFQKGDIAEGYSVSREKKESFPLTVTSAQKNPTAFYLCASSRDRDSGETQYFGPGTRLLVL.

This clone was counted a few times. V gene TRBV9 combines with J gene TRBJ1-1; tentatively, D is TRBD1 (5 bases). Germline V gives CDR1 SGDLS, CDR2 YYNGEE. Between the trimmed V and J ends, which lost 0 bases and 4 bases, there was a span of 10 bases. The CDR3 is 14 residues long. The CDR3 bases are TGTGCCAGCAGCGTAGTAGGGGATGGCACTGAAGCTTTCTTT. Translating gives CASSVVGDGTEAFF.

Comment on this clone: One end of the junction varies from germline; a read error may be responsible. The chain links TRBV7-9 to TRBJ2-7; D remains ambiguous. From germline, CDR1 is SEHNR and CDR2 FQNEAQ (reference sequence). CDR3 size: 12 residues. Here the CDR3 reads CSSSLGSYEQYF. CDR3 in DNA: TGTTCCAGCAGCTTAGGCAGCTACGAGCAGTACTTC.

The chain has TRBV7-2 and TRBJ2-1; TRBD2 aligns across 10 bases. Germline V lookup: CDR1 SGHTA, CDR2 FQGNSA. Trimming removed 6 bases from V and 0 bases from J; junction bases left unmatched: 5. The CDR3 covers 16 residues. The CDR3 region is CASSFSSGSSYNEQFF. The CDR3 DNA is TGTGCCAGCAGTTTCTCTAGCGGGAGCTCCTACAATGAGCAGTTCTTC.

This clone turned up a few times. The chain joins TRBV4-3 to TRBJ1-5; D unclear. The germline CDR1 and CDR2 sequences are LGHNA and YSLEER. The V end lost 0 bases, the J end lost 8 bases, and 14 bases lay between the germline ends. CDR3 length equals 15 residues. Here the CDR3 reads CASSQEVRPAEPQHF. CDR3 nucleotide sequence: TGCGCCAGCAGCCAAGAAGTTCGACCGGCGGAGCCCCAGCATTTT.

The CDR3 region has the DNA TGTGCCAGCTCACCTCTTGGGGACAGGGGTGGCTACACCTTC. It codes for CASSPLGDRGGYTF. V and J are TRBV18 and TRBJ1-2; 10 nucleotides align to TRBD1. Germline values: CDR1 KGHSH, CDR2 LQKENI. CDR3 size: 14 residues. The V gene end was trimmed by 3 bases and the J gene end by 7 bases; junction bases not matched to a gene: 5.

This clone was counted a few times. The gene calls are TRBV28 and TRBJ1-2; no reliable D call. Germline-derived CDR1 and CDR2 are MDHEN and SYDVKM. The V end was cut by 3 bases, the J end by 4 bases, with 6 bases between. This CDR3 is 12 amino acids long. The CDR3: CASSFYLYGYTF. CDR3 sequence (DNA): TGTGCCAGCAGTTTCTACCTCTATGGCTACACCTTC.

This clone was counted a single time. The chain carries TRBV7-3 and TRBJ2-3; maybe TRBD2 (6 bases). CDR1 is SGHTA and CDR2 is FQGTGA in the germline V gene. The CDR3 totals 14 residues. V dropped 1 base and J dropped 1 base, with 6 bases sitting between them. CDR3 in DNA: TGTGCCAGCAGCTTAAGCGGGGGCACAGATACGCAGTATTTT. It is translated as CASSLSGGTDTQYF.

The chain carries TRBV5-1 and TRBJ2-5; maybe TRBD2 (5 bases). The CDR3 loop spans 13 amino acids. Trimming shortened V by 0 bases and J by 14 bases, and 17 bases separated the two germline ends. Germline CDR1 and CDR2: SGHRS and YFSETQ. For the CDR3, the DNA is TGCGCCAGCAGCTTGGGCGGCAGCCAGGAGGATTACTTC. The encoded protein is CASSLGGSQEDYF.

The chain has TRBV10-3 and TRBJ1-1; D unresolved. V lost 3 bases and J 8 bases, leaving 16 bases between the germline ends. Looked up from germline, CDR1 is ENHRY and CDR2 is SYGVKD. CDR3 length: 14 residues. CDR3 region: CAISDGIGFREAFF. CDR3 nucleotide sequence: TGTGCCATCAGTGACGGGATTGGGTTCAGAGAAGCTTTCTTT.

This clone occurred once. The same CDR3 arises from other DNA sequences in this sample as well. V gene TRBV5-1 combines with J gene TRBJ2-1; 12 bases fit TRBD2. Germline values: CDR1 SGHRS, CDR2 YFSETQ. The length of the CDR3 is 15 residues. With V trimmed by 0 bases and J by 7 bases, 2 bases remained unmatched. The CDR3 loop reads CASSLGTSGVNEQFF. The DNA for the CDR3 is TGCGCCAGCAGCTTGGGGACTAGCGGGGTGAATGAGCAGTTCTTC.